One and the same sample provided the 2 T cell receptor beta chains below, sequenced in a study of blood T cell repertoires in COVID-19. Only in-frame clones appear in the TCRdb table, and some are missing; sequencing was by immunoSEQ multiplex PCR. The sample records under 300,000 clones, approximately 79% being singletons. The specimen sequenced was peripheral blood. The receptors shown here come from a woman aged 40 to 50 with active or convalescent COVID-19.

The genes are TRBV27 and TRBJ1-5; 10 bases are a match to TRBD1. The germline V gene encodes CDR1 MNHEY and CDR2 SMNVEV (reference sequence). J was trimmed by 2 bases and V by 6 bases; bases with no gene match: 10. This CDR3 has 17 residues. The CDR3: CASSPLTGTGGNQPQHF. For the CDR3, the DNA is TGTGCCAGCAGCCCCCTAACCGGGACAGGGGGCAATCAGCCCCAGCATTTT.

V is TRBV19 and J is TRBJ1-6; 7 bases agree with TRBD1. The CDR3 length is 16 residues. CDR1 and CDR2 from the germline V gene are LNHDA and SQIVND (reference sequence). V dropped 4 bases and J dropped 10; count of bases not matched to a gene: 13. The CDR3, as DNA: TGTGCCAGTAGTACTCCCCCCGGGACAGCCGGATCACCCCTCCACTTT. This codes for CASSTPPGTAGSPLHF. Drawing the rest from reference TRBV19 and TRBJ1-6, the complete variable domain is DGGITQSPKYLFRKEGQNVTLSCEQNLNHDAMYWYRQDPGQGLRLIYYSQIVNDFQKGDIAEGYSVSREKKESFPLTVTSAQKNPTAFYLCASSTPPGTAGSPLHFGNGTRLTVT.